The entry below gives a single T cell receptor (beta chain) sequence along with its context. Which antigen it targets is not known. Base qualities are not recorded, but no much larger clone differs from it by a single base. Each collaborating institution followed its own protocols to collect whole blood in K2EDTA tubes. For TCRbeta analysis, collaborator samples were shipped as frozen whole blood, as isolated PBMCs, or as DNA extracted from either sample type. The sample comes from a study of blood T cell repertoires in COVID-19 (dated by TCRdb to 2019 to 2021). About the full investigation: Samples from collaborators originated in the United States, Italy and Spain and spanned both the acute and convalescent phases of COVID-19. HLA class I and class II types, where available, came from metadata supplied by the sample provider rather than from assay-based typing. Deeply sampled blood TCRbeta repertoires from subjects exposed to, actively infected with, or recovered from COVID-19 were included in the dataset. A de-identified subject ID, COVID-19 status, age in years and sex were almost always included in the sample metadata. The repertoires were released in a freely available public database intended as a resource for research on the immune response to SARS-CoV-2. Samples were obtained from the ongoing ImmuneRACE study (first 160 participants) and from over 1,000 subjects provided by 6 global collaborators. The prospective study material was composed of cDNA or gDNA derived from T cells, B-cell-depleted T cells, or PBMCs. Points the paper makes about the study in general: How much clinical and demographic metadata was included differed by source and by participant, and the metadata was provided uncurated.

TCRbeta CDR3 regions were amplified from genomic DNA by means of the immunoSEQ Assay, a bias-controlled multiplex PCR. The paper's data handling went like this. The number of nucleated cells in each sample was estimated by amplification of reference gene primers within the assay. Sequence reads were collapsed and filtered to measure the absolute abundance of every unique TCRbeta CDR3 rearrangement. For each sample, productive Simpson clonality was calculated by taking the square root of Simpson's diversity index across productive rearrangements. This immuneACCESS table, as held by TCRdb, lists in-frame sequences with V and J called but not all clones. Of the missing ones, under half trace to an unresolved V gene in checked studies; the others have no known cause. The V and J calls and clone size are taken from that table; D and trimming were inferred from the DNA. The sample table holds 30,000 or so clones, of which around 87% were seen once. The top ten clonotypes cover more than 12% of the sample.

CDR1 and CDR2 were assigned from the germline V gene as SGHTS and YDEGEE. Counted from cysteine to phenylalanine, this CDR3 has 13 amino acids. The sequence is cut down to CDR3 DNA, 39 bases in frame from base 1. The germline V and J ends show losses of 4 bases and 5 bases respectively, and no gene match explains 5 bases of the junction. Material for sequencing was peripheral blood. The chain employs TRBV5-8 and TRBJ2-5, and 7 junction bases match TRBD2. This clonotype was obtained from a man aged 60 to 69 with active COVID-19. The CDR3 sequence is CASSPGTTETQYF. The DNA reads TGTGCCAGCAGCCCAGGGACTACGGAGACCCAGTACTTC. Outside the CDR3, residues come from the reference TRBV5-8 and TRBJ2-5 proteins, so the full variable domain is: EAGVTQSPTHLIKTRGQQATLRCSPISGHTSVYWYQQALGLGLQFLLWYDEGEERNRGNFPPRFSGRQFPNYSSELNVNALELEDSALYLCASSPGTTETQYFGPGTRLLVL.